The clone carrying this T cell receptor beta chain was seen only once. The antigen is undetermined. This CDR3 comprises 15 residues. Germline lookup yields CDR1 MNHEY and CDR2 SVGAGI. The germline V and J ends were trimmed by 0 bases and 4 bases, with 12 bases remaining between them. Clones were sequenced by immunoSEQ multiplex PCR, and TCRdb holds only the in-frame ones, with some missing. The data hold about 130,000 clones, with 80% to 90% observed a single time. The data were obtained in a study of cytomegalovirus exposure and HLA in healthy donors. General study points: In vitro assays verified that a few CMV-associated chains recognized CMV antigens specifically. Cytomegalovirus association was listed for around 170 TCR beta chains.

The sample consisted of PBMCs. The J gene is TRBJ1-2, the V gene TRBV6-5, with D tentatively TRBD1 (5 bases). The TCR comes from a young woman in good health and CMV-seropositive. The CDR3 is CASSYSPGRSYGYTF. The CDR3 DNA sequence: TGTGCCAGCAGTTACTCTCCAGGGAGGTCCTATGGCTACACCTTC.